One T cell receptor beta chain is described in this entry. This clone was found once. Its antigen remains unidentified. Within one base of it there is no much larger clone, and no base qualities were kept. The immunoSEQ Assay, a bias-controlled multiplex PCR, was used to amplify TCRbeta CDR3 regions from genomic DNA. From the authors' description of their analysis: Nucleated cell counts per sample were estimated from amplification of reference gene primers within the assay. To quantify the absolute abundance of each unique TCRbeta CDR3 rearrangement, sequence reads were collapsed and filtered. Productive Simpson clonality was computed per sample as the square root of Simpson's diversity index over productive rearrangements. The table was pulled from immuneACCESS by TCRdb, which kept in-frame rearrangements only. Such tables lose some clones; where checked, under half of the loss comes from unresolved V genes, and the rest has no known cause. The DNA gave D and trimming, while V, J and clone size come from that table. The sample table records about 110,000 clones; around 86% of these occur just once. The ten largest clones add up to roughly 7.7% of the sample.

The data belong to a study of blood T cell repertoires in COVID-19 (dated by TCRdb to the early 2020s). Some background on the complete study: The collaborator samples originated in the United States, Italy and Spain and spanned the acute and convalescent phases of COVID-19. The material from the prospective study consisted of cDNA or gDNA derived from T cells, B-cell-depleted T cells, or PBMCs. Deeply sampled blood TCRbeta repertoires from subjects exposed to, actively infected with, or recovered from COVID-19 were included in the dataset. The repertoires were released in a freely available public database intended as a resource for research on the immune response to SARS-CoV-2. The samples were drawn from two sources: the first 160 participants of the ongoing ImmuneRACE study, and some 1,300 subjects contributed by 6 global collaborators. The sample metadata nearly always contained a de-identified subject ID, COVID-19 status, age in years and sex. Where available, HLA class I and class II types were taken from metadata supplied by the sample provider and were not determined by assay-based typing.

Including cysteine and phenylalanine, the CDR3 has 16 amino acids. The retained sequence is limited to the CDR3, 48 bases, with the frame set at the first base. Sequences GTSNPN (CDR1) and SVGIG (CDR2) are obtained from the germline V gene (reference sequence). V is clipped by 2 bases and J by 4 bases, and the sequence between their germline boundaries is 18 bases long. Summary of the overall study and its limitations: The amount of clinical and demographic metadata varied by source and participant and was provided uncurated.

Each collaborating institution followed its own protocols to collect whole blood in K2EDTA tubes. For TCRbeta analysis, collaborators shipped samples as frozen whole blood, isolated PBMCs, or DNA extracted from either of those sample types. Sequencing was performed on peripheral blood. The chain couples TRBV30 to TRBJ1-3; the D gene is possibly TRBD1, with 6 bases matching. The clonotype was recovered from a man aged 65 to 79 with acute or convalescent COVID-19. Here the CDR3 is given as CAWSSGTTASGNTIYF. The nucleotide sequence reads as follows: TGTGCCTGGAGTTCAGGGACAACAGCGTCCGGAAACACCATATATTTT.